This T cell receptor beta chain appears in the sequencing data of a study of blood T cell repertoires in COVID-19. How the authors handled the data: Amplifying reference gene primers gave estimates of nucleated cell counts. Sequencing used immunoSEQ multiplex PCR; TCRdb keeps in-frame clones, though not all of them. That table is the source of V, J and clone size, and D and trimming were worked out from the DNA. The sample carries 70,000 to 95,000 clones, just over 85% recorded once. V gave up 1 base and J gave up 3 bases; unmatched junction bases: 0. Germline CDR1 and CDR2: LNHDA and SQIVND (reference sequence). This CDR3 has 14 amino acids.

The source is a woman of 80 years or more with acute or convalescent COVID-19. Sample: peripheral blood. V gene TRBV19 combines with J gene TRBJ1-1; 9 bases fit TRBD1. The CDR3 sequence: CASSIGTGDTEAFF. DNA for the CDR3: TGTGCCAGTAGTATAGGGACAGGGGACACTGAAGCTTTCTTT.